This T cell receptor (beta chain) was identified in a study of blood T cell repertoires in COVID-19. Study context: Samples representing acute and convalescent COVID-19 were sourced from the United States, Italy and Spain. PBMCs, B-cell-depleted T cells, or T cells provided the cDNA or gDNA that made up the material.

As processed by the authors: Using reference gene primer amplification, nucleated cell counts were estimated. Profiled with immunoSEQ multiplex PCR; TCRdb holds only in-frame clones, not every one. That table furnishes V, J and clone size, whereas the DNA furnished D and trimming. Among under 140,000 clones, roughly nine tenths were seen once, and the ten largest hold about 5%. The junction had 11 bases not matched to a gene; V was cut back by 10 bases and J by 3 bases. Germline CDR1 and CDR2: ENHRY and SYGVKD. The CDR3 length is 14 residues. The TCR comes from a human donor in a cohort sampled during active COVID-19. Material: peripheral blood. The chain couples TRBV10-3 to TRBJ1-1; TRBD1 aligns across 7 bases. The CDR3 protein is CASRDSSQHTEAFF. CDR3 nucleotides: TGTGCCAGTAGGGACAGTTCTCAACACACTGAAGCTTTCTTT.